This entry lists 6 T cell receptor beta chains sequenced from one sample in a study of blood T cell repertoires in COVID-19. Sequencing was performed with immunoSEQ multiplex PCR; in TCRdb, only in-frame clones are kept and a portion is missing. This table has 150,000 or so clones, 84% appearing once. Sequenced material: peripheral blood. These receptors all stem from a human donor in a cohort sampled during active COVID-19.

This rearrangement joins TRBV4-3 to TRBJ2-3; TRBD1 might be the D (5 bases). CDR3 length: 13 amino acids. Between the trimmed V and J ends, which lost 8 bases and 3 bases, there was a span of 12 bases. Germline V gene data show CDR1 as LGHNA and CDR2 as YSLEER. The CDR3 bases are TGCGCCAGCGGCAGCCCAGGGACAGATACGCAGTATTTT. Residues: CASGSPGTDTQYF.

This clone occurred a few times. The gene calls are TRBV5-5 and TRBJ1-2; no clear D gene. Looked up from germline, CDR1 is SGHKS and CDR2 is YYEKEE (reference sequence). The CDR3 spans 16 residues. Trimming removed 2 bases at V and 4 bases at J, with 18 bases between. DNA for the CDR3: TGTGCCAGCAGCTTCAACCCGGGGTCGCTTAGCTATGGCTACACCTTC. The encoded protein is CASSFNPGSLSYGYTF.

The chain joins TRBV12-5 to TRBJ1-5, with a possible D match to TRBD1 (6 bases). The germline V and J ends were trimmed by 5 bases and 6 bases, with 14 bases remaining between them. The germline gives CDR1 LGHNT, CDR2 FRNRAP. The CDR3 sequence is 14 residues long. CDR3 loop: CASGLQGGGQPQHF. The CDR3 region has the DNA TGTGCTAGTGGTCTACAGGGTGGCGGTCAGCCCCAGCATTTT.

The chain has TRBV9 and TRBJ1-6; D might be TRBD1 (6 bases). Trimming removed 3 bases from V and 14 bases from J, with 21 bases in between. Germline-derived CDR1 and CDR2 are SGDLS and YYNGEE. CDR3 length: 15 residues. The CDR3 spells CASSAEGHEGKTLHF. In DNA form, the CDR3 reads TGTGCCAGCAGCGCAGAGGGACATGAGGGAAAAACCCTCCACTTT.

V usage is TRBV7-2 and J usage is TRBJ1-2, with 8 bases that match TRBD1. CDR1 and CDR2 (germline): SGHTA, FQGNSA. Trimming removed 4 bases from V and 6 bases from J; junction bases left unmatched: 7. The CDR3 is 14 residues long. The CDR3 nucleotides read TGTGCCAGCAGCTCCCCTGGACAGGGACATGGCTACACCTTC. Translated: CASSSPGQGHGYTF.

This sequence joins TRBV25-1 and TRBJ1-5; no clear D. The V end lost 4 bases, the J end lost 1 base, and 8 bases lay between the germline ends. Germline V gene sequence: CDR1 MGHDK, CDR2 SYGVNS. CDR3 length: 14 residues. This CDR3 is CASSGHLSNQPQHF. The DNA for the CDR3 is TGTGCCAGCAGTGGACATTTGAGCAATCAGCCCCAGCATTTT.